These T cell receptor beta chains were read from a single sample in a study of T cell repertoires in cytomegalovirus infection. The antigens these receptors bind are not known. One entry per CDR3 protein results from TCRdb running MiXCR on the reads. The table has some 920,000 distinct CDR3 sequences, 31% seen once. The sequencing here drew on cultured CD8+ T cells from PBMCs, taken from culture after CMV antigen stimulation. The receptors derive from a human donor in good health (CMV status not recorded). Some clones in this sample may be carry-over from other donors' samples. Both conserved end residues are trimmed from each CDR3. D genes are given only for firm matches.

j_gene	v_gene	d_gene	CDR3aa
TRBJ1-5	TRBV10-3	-	ATLDSFYSNQPQH
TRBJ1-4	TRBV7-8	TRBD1	ASSSGQGAGELF
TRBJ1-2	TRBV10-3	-	AISDDRDFYGYT
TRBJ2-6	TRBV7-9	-	ASSLPGDRSGANVLT
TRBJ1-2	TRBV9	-	ASRENGYT
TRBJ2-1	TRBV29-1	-	SARKEAYNEQF
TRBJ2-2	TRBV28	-	ASSSTSISTGELF
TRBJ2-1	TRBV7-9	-	ASSFNLPEQF
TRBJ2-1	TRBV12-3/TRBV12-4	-	ASSSTGESYNEQF
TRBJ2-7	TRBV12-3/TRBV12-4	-	ATTSYEQY
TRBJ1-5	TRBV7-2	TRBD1	ASSSWTGEINQPQH
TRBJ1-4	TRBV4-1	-	ASSQAPGTRVEKLF
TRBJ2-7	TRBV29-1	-	SVEEEERYEQY
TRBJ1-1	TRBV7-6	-	ASSLKGGTEAF
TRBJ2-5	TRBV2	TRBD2	ASSEGLAGDQETQY
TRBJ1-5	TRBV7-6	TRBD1	ASSLWAGTAGNQPQH
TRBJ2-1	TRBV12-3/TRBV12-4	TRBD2	ASSPSLAAYYNEQF
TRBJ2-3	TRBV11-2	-	ASSFPGTDTQY
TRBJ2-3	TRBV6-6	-	ASSKQGFQDTQY
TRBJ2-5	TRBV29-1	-	SIDDAWDQETQY